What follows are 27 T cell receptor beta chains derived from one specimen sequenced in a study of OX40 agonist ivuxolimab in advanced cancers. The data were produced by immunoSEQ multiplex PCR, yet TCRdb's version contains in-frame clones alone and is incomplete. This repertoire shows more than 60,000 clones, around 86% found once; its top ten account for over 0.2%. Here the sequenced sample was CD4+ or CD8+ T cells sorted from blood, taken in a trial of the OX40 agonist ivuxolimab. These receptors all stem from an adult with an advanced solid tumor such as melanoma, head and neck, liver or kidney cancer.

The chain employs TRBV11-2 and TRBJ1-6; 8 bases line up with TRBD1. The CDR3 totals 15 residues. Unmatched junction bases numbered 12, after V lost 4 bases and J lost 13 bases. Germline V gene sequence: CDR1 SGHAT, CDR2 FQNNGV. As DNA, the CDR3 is TGTGCCAGCAGCTACGCCGGGACAGGAGCCGGCCCCCTCCACTTT. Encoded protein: CASSYAGTGAGPLHF.

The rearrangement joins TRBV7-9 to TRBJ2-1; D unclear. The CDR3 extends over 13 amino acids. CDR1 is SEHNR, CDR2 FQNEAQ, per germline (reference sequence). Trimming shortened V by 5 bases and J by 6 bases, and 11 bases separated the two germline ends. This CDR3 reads CASSRLKGNEQFF. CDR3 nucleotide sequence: TGTGCCAGCAGCCGCCTTAAAGGCAATGAGCAGTTCTTC. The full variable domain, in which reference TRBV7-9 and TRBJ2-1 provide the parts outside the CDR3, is DTGVSQNPRHKITKRGQNVTFRCDPISEHNRLYWYRQTLGQGPEFLTYFQNEAQLEKSRLLSDRFSAERPKGSFSTLEIQRTEQGDSAMYLCASSRLKGNEQFFGPGTRLTVL.

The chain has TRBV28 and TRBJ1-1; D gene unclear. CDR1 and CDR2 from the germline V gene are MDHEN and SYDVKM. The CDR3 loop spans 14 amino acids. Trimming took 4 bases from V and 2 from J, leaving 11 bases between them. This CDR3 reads CASSSLEKNTEAFF. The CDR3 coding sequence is TGTGCCAGCAGTTCACTGGAAAAAAACACTGAAGCTTTCTTT.

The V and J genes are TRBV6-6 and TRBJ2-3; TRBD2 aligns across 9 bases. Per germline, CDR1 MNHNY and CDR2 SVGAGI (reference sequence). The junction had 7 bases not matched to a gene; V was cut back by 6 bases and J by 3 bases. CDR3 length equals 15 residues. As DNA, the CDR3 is TGTGCCAGCAGCCCAGGACTAGCGTGGACAGATACGCAGTATTTT. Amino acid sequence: CASSPGLAWTDTQYF.

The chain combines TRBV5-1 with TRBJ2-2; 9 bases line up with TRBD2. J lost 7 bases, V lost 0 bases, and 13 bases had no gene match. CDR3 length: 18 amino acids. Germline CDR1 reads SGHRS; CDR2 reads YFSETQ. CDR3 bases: TGCGCCAGCAGCTTGGGAGGCCTAGCGGGATTTGTTAACGGGGAGCTGTTTTTT. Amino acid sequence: CASSLGGLAGFVNGELFF.

The CDR3 DNA sequence: TGTGCCAGCAGTTTGTGGGTCAGGGAAACTTTCTTT. Protein: CASSLWVRETFF. The chain recombines TRBV28 with TRBJ1-1; the D gene is possibly TRBD1 (5 bases). Trimming took 3 bases from V and 12 from J, leaving 14 bases between them. CDR1 and CDR2 (germline): MDHEN, SYDVKM. The CDR3 runs to 12 residues. Drawing the rest from reference TRBV28 and TRBJ1-1, the complete variable domain is DVKVTQSSRYLVKRTGEKVFLECVQDMDHENMFWYRQDPGLGLRLIYFSYDVKMKEKGDIPEGYSVSREKKERFSLILESASTNQTSMYLCASSLWVRETFFGQGTRLTVV.

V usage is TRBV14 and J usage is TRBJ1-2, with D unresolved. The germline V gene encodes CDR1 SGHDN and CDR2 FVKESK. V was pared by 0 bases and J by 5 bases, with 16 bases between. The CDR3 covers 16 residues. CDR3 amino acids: CASSQESPLFLYGYTF. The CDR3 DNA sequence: TGTGCCAGCAGCCAAGAATCACCCCTTTTCTTATATGGCTACACCTTC.

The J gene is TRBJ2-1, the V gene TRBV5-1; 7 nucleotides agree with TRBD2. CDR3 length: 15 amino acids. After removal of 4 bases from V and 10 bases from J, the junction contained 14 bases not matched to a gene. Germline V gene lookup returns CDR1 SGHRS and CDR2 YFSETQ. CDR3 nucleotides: TGCGCCAGCAGCCTGACTAGCCCGGGAGTGGACGAGCAGTTCTTC. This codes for CASSLTSPGVDEQFF.

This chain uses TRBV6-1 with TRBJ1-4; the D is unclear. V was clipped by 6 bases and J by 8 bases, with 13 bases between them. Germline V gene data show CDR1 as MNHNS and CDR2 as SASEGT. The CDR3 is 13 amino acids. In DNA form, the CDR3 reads TGTGCCAGCAGGCCGGGCCGGGTCGAAAAACTGTTTTTT. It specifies CASRPGRVEKLFF.

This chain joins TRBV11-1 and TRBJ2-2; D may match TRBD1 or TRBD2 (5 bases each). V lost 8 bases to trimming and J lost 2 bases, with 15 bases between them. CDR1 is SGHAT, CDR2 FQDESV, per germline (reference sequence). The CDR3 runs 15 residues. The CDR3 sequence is CASRSREPNTGELFF. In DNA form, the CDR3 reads TGTGCCAGCCGTTCCAGGGAGCCAAACACCGGGGAGCTGTTTTTT.

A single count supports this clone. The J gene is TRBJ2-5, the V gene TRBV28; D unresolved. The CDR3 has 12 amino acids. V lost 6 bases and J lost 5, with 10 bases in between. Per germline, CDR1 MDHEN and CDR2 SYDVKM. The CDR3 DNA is TGTGCCAGCAGCTGGATAGGGGAGACCCAGTACTTC. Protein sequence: CASSWIGETQYF.

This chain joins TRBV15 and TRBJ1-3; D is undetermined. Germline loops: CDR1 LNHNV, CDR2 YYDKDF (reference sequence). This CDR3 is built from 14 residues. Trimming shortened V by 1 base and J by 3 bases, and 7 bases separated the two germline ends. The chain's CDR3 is CATSRGYNGNTIYF. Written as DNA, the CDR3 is TGTGCCACCAGCAGAGGGTACAATGGAAACACCATATATTTT.

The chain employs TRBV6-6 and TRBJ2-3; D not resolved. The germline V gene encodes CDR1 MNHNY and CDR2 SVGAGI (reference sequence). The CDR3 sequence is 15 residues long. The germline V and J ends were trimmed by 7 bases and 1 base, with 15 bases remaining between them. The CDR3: CASITDGRGTDTQYF. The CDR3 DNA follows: TGTGCCAGCATTACAGACGGACGGGGCACAGATACGCAGTATTTT.

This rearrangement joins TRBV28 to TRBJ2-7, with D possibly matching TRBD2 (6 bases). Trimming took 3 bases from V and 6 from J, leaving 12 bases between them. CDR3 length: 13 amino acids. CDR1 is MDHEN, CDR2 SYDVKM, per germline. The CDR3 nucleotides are TGTGCCAGCAGTTTCGGGGGTTTGGGCGAGCAGTACTTC. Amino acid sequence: CASSFGGLGEQYF.

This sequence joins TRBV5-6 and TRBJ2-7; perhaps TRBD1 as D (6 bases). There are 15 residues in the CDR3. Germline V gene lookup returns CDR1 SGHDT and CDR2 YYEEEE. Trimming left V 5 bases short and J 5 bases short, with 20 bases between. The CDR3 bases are TGTGCCAGCAGTTCCCGACAGGCACTTGGAAACGAGCAGTACTTC. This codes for CASSSRQALGNEQYF.

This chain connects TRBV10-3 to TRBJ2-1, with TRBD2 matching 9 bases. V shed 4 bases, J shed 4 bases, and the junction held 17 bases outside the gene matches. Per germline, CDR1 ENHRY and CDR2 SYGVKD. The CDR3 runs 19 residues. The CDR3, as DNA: TGTGCCATCAGTGGAGGTGACGGGACTAGCCCCAAACGGTACAATGAGCAGTTCTTC. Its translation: CAISGGDGTSPKRYNEQFF.

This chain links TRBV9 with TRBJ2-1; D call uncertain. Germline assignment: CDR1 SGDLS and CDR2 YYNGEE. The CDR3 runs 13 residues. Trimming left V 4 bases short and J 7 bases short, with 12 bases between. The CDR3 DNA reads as TGTGCCAGCAGCCCCACCGGAGTTAATGAGCAGTTCTTC. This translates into CASSPTGVNEQFF.

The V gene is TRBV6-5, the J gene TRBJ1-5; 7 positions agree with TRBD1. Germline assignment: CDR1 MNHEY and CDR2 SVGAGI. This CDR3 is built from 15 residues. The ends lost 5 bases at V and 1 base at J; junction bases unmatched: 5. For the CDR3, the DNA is TGTGCCAGCAGTCGGATACAGGGGAGCAATCAGCCCCAGCATTTT. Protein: CASSRIQGSNQPQHF.

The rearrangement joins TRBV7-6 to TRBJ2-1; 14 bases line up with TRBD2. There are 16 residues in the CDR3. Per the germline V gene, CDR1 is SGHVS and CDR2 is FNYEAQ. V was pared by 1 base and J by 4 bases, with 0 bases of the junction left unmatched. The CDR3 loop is CASSLGLAGGYNEQFF. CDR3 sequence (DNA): TGTGCCAGCAGCTTAGGACTAGCGGGAGGGTACAATGAGCAGTTCTTC.

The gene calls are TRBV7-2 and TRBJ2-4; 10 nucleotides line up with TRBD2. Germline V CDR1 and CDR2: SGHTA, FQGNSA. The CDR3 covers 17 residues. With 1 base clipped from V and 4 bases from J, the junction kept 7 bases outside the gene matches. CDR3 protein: CASSLVLSSGGKNIQYF. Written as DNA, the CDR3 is TGTGCCAGCAGCTTAGTTTTGTCTAGCGGGGGTAAAAACATTCAGTACTTC.

CDR3 region: CASSIDSRTDTQYF. Here the CDR3 DNA reads TGTGCCAGTAGTATAGATAGTCGCACAGATACGCAGTATTTT. The V gene is TRBV19, the J gene TRBJ2-3, with D unclear. Germline CDR1 LNHDA, CDR2 SQIVND (reference sequence). The CDR3 spans 14 residues. Deletions cut 0 bases from V and 1 base from J, with 5 bases between. Full variable domain (remainder filled in from reference TRBV19 and TRBJ2-3): DGGITQSPKYLFRKEGQNVTLSCEQNLNHDAMYWYRQDPGQGLRLIYYSQIVNDFQKGDIAEGYSVSREKKESFPLTVTSAQKNPTAFYLCASSIDSRTDTQYFGPGTRLTVL.

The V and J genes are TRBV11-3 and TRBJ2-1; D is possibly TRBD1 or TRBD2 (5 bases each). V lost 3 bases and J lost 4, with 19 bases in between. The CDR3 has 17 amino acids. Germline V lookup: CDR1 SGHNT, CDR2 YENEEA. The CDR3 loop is CASSLVWGKNWYNEQFF. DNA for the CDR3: TGTGCCAGCAGCTTGGTGTGGGGGAAAAATTGGTACAATGAGCAGTTCTTC.

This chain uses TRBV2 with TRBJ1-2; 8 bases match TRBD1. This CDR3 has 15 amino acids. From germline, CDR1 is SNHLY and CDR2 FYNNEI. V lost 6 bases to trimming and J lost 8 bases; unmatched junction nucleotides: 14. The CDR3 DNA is TGTGCCAGCAGGACATGGGACAGGCCGTCGGGGGGCTACACCTTC. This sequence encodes CASRTWDRPSGGYTF. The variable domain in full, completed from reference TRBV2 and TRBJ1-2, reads EPEVTQTPSHQVTQMGQEVILRCVPISNHLYFYWYRQILGQKVEFLVSFYNNEISEKSEIFDDQFSVERPDGSNFTLKIRSTKLEDSAMYFCASRTWDRPSGGYTFGSGTRLTVV.

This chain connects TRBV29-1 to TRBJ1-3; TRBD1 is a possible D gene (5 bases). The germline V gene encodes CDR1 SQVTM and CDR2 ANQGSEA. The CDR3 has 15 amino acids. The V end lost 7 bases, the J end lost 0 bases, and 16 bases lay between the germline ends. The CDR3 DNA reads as TGCAGCGCCGGGCGGACATCGAGCTCTGGAAACACCATATATTTT. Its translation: CSAGRTSSSGNTIYF.

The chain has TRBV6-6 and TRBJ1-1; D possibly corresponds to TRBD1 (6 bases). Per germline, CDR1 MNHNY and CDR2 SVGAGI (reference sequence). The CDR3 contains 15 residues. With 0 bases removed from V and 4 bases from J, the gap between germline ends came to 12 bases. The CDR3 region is CASSYSQGLGTEAFF. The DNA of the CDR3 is TGTGCCAGCAGTTACTCTCAGGGGCTGGGCACTGAAGCTTTCTTT.

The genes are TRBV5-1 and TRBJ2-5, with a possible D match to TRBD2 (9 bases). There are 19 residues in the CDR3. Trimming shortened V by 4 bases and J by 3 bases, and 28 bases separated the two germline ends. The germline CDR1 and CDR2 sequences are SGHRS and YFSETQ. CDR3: CASSPQGALTSGKKETQYF. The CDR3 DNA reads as TGCGCCAGCAGCCCCCAGGGGGCCCTGACTAGCGGAAAAAAAGAGACCCAGTACTTC.

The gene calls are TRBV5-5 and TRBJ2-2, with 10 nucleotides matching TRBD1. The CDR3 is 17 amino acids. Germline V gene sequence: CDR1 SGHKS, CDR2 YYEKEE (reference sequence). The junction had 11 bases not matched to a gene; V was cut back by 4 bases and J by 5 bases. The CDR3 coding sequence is TGTGCCAGCAGCAGAACCGGGACAGGGGAAGGGACCGGGGAGCTGTTTTTT. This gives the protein CASSRTGTGEGTGELFF. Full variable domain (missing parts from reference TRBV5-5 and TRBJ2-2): DAGVTQSPTHLIKTRGQQVTLRCSPISGHKSVSWYQQVLGQGPQFIFQYYEKEERGRGNFPDRFSARQFPNYSSELNVNALLLGDSALYLCASSRTGTGEGTGELFFGEGSRLTVL.